One sample yielded the 7 T cell receptor beta chains listed below, sequenced in a study of T cells in Graves' hyperthyroidism and ophthalmopathy. There were TCR beta CDR3 regions amplified from RNA transcripts. The HTBI primer set drove a first-round RT-PCR of the TCR CDR3. One entry per CDR3 protein results from TCRdb running MiXCR on the multiplex PCR reads. The data contain around 500,000 distinct CDR3 sequences, about 16% of them seen just once; the ten biggest clones take up approximately 30%. Sequencing was performed on blood. These receptors originate from a woman under 40 with Graves' ophthalmopathy.

This clonotype was found many times. The chain is built from TRBV24-1 and TRBJ2-1; the D gene is possibly TRBD1 (7 bases). This CDR3 contains 16 residues. The germline CDR1 and CDR2 sequences are KGHDR and SFDVKD. Trimming removed 3 bases from V and 6 bases from J, with 17 bases in between. The CDR3 DNA reads as TGTGCCACCAGTGATCCTACTAGCAGGGGGTCCAATGAGCAGTTCTTC. Residues: CATSDPTSRGSNEQFF.

This chain joins TRBV7-3 and TRBJ2-2; D is uncertain. This CDR3 spans 13 amino acids. Germline lookup yields CDR1 SGHTA and CDR2 FQGTGA. V gave up 1 base and J gave up 5 bases, with 5 bases separating them. CDR3: CASSLIVTGELFF. Written as DNA, the CDR3 is TGTGCCAGCAGCTTAATCGTTACCGGGGAGCTGTTTTTT. Filled out from reference TRBV7-3 and TRBJ2-2, the complete variable domain reads GAGVSQTPSNKVTEKGKYVELRCDPISGHTALYWYRQSLGQGPEFLIYFQGTGAADDSGLPNDRFFAVRPEGSVSTLKIQRTERGDSAVYLCASSLIVTGELFFGEGSRLTVL.

The chain links TRBV6-2 or TRBV6-3 to TRBJ2-7, with 11 bases lining up with TRBD2. The CDR3 is made up of 18 amino acids. The germline CDR1 and CDR2 sequences are MNHEY and SVGEGT. J lost 3 bases, V lost 2 bases, and 12 bases had no gene match. The CDR3 reads CASSYRKGLADTYYEQYF. In DNA, the CDR3 is TGTGCCAGCAGTTACCGCAAGGGACTAGCGGATACCTACTACGAGCAGTACTTC.

The V and J genes are TRBV7-3 and TRBJ2-1, with 13 bases fitting TRBD2. Germline assignment: CDR1 SGHTA and CDR2 FQGTGA. The CDR3 extends over 15 amino acids. The J segment lost 10 bases and the V segment lost 4 bases, leaving 7 bases of the junction unmatched. This chain's CDR3 is CASSSRTSGSEEQFF. As DNA, the CDR3 is TGTGCCAGCAGCTCTCGGACTAGCGGGAGCGAGGAGCAGTTCTTC.

The chain uses TRBV7-3 and TRBJ1-4; perhaps TRBD1 as D (6 bases). Germline CDR1 reads SGHTA; CDR2 reads FQGTGA. The CDR3 extends over 13 amino acids. Trimming cost V 1 base and J 8 bases, with 8 bases left between them. The CDR3 loop is CASSLMGGEKLFF. As DNA, the CDR3 is TGTGCCAGCAGCTTAATGGGGGGCGAAAAACTGTTTTTT.

This clonotype has a handful of counts. V gene TRBV19 combines with J gene TRBJ2-2, with D possibly matching TRBD1 (6 bases). Looked up from germline, CDR1 is LNHDA and CDR2 is SQIVND (reference sequence). The CDR3 loop spans 15 amino acids. Between the trimmed V and J ends, which lost 6 bases and 6 bases, there was a span of 17 bases. CDR3 sequence: CASSPASRGPGELFF. As DNA, the CDR3 is TGTGCCAGTAGCCCAGCTAGCAGGGGCCCCGGGGAGCTGTTTTTT.

This clonotype has more than one count but fewer than ten. J is TRBJ2-5 and V is TRBV20-1; 9 nucleotides match TRBD1. The trim removed 5 bases at V and 4 bases at J, leaving 8 bases unmatched. CDR1 and CDR2 (germline): DFQATT, SNEGSKA (reference sequence). CDR3 size: 14 residues. The CDR3 nucleotides read TGCAGTGCTGGACAGGGGATTGGCACAGAGACCCAGTACTTC. Translation gives CSAGQGIGTETQYF.